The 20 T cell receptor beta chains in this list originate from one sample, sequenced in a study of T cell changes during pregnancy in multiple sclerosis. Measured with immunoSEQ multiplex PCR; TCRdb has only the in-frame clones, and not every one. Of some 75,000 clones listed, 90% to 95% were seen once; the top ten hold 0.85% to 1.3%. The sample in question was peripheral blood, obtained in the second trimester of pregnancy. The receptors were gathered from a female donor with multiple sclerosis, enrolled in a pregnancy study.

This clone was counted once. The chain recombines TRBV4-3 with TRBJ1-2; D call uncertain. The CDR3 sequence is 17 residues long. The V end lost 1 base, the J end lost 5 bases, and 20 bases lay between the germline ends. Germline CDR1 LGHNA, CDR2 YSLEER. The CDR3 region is CASSQARGIISGYGYTF. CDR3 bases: TGCGCCAGCAGCCAAGCACGTGGTATAATTTCGGGTTATGGCTACACCTTC.

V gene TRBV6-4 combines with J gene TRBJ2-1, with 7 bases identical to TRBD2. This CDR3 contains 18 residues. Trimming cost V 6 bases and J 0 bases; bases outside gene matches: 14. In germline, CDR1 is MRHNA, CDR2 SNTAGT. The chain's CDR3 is CASSAVGGGISSYNEQFF. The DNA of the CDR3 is TGTGCCAGCAGCGCGGTTGGGGGAGGGATCAGCTCCTACAATGAGCAGTTCTTC.

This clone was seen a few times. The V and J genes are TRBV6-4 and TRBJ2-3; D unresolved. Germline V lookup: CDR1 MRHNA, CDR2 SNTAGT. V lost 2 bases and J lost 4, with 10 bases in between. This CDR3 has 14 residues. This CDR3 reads CASSDNAEADTQYF. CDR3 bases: TGTGCCAGCAGTGACAACGCGGAAGCAGATACGCAGTATTTT.

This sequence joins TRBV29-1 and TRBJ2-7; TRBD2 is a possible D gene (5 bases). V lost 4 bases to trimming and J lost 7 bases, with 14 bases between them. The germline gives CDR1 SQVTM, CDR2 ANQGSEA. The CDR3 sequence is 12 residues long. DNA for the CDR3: TGCAGCGTTGCGTACGGAGGAGGAGAGCAGTACTTC. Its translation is CSVAYGGGEQYF.

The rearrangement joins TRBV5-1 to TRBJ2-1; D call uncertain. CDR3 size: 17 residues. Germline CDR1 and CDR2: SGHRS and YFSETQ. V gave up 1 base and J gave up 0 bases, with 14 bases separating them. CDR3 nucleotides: TGCGCCAGCAGCTTGATTCCCCTAACGAGCTCCTACAATGAGCAGTTCTTC. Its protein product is CASSLIPLTSSYNEQFF. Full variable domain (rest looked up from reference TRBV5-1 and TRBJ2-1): KAGVTQTPRYLIKTRGQQVTLSCSPISGHRSVSWYQQTPGQGLQFLFEYFSETQRNKGNFPGRFSGRQFSNSRSEMNVSTLELGDSALYLCASSLIPLTSSYNEQFFGPGTRLTVL.

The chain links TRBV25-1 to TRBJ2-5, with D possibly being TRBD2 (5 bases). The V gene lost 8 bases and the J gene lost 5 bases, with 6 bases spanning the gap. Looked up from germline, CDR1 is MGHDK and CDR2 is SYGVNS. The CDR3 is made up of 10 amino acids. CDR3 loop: CASGSETQYF. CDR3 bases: TGTGCCAGCGGGAGCGAGACCCAGTACTTC.

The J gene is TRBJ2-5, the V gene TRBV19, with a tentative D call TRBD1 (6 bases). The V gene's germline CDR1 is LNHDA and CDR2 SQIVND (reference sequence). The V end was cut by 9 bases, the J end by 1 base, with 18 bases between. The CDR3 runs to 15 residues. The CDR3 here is CASSLTPRGQETQYF. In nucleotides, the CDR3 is TGTGCCAGCTCCCTAACCCCCAGGGGCCAAGAGACCCAGTACTTC.

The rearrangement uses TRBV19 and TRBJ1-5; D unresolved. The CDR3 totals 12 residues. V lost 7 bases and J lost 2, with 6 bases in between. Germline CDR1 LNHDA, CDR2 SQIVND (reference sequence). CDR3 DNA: TGTGCCAGTACGGAGGGCAATCAGCCCCAGCATTTT. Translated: CASTEGNQPQHF.

As DNA, the CDR3 is TGCGCCAGCAGCTTTGGGCTGACTAGCGGGCCATACAATGAGCAGTTCTTC. This gives the protein CASSFGLTSGPYNEQFF. The chain employs TRBV5-1 and TRBJ2-1, with 10 nucleotides matching TRBD2. The CDR3 has 17 residues. Trimming took 2 bases from V and 4 from J; bases not matched to a gene: 9. Germline lookup yields CDR1 SGHRS and CDR2 YFSETQ.

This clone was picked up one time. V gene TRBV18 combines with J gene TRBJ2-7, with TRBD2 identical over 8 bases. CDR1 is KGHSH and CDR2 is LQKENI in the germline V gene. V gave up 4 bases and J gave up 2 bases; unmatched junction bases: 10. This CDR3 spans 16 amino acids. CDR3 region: CASSRDRGLETYEQYF. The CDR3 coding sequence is TGTGCCAGCTCACGTGACCGGGGACTAGAGACCTACGAGCAGTACTTC.

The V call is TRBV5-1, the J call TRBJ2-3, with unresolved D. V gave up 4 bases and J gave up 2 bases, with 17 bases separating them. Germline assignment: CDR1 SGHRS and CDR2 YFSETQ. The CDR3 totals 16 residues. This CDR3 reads CASSPQYSLDTDTQYF. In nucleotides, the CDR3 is TGCGCCAGCAGCCCGCAGTATTCTCTTGACACAGATACGCAGTATTTT.

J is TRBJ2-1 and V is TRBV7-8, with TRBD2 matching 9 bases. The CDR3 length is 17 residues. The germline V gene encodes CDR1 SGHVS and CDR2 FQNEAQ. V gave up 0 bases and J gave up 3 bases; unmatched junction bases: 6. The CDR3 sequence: CASSLASGRPIYNEQFF. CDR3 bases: TGTGCCAGCAGCTTAGCTAGCGGGAGACCAATCTACAATGAGCAGTTCTTC.

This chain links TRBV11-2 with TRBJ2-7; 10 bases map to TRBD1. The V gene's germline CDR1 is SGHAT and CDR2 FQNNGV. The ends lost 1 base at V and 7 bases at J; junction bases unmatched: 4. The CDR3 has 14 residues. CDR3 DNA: TGTGCCAGCAGCTTAGTCCCGGGACAGGGGGAGCAGTACTTC. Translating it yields CASSLVPGQGEQYF.

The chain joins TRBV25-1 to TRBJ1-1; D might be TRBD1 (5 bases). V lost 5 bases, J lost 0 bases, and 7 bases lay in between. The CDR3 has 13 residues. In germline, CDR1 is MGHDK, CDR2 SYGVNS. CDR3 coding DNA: TGTGCCAGCAGTCGACAGTTGAACACTGAAGCTTTCTTT. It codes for CASSRQLNTEAFF.

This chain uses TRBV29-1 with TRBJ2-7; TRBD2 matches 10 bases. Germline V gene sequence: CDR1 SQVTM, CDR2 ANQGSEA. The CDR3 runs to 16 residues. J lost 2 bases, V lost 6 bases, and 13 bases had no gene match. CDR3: CSVATPTSGATYEQYF. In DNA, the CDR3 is TGCAGCGTCGCTACACCAACTAGCGGGGCGACCTACGAGCAGTACTTC.

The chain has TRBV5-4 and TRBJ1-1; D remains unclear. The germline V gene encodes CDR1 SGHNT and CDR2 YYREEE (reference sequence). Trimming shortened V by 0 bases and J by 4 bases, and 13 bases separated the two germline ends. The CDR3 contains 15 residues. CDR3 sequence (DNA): TGTGCCAGCAGCTTGGACCGCGCTATTAGCACTGAAGCTTTCTTT. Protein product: CASSLDRAISTEAFF.

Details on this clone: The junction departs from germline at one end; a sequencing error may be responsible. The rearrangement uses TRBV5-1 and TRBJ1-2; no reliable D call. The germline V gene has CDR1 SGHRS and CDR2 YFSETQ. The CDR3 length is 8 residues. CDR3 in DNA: TGCGCCAGCAGCTGCGATTACTTC. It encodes CASSCDYF. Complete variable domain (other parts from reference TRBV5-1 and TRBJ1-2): KAGVTQTPRYLIKTRGQQVTLSCSPISGHRSVSWYQQTPGQGLQFLFEYFSETQRNKGNFPGRFSGRQFSNSRSEMNVSTLELGDSALYLCASSCDYFGSGTRLTVV.

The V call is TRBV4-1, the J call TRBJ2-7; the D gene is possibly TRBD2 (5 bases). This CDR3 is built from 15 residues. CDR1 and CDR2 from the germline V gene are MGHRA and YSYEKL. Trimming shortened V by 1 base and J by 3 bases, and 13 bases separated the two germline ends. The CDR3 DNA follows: TGCGCCAGCAGCCAAGTCGCGGGTACGGTCTACGAGCAGTACTTC. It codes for CASSQVAGTVYEQYF.

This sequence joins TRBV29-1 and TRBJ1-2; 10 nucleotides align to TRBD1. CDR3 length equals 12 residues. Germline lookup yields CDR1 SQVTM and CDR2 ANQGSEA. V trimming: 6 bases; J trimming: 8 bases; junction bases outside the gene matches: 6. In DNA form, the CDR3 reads TGCAGCGTGGGGACAGGGGAAAGGGGCTACACCTTC. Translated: CSVGTGERGYTF.

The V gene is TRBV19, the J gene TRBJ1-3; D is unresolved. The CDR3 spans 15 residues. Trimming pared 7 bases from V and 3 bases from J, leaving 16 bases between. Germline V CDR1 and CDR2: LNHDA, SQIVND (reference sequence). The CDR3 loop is CASTLRVTGGNTIYF. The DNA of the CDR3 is TGTGCCAGTACTCTTCGCGTAACGGGTGGAAACACCATATATTTT.